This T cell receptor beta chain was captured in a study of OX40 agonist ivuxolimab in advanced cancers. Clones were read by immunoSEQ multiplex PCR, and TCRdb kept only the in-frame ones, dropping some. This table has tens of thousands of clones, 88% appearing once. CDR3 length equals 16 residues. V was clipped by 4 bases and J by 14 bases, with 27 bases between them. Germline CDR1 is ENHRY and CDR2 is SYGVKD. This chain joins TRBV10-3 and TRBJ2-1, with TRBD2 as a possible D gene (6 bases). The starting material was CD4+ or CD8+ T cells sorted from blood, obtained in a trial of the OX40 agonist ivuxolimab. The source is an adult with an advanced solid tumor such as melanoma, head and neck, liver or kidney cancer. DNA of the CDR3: TGTGCCATCAGTGCAAATACCGGGACTCTCGGTTCCCAAGAGTTCTTC. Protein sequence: CAISANTGTLGSQEFF.